Sequencing of this TCR beta chain was carried out in a study of shared clonotypes between healthy human individuals (dated by TCRdb to about 2020). Study-level background: The cohort included three men and a couple of women between 18 and 49 years of age. Per donor, three plates each were used for CD4 naive and CD4 memory, two for CD8 naive, and one for CD8 memory. The study deeply sequenced blood TCR repertoires of five healthy adults to estimate repertoire size and the extent of clonotype sharing between individuals. Leukapheresis yielded between about 0.85 and 10 billion PBMCs per donor. Different laboratories and diverse techniques were used to prepare libraries and sequence TCR repertoires, to increase sequencing depth and limit assay-specific biases. Points the paper makes about the study in general: The genetic and exposure-history diversity represented was limited by the small number of donors. Higher generation probabilities were observed for clonotypes shared by all four sorted-subset donors than for non-shared clonotypes. Based on pairwise subsampling, the degree of clonotype sharing among donors was expected to be affected by sequencing depth. Only blood was sampled, and tissue TCR repertoires likely differ from those in blood. Incomplete sequencing was indicated by rarefaction of sorted-subset datasets, despite the large sequencing depth. Larger estimated clonotype richness was generally found for naive subsets than for memory subsets. Sharing across a few donors was observed for about 5% of naive CD4, about 4% of naive CD8, 2% to 2.5% of memory CD4, and around 0.4% of memory CD8 clonotypes.

The junction shows trimming of 3 bases on V and 3 bases on J, plus 24 bases between the germline ends. The germline V gene sets CDR1 to SGDLS and CDR2 to YYNGEE. Including cysteine and phenylalanine, the CDR3 has 18 amino acids. The read is trimmed to its CDR3 DNA, 54 bases read in frame from base 1. A note on this clone: Its antigen is currently not known. No much larger clonotype is one base removed from it; base qualities were not supplied.

TCR CDR3 regions were amplified from genomic DNA by multiplex PCR using the deep immunoSEQ assay. Extracted genomic DNA from each cell subset was distributed evenly across all wells of several immunoSEQ 96-well plates, and each plate was treated as a replicate. For sorted subsets, each replicate PCR was loaded with 200 to 250 ng genomic DNA, equivalent to about 33,000 T cell genomes. The purified libraries were quantified using a Qubit 3.0 fluorometer, sized with a Bioanalyzer 2100, and then quantified again using the KAPA Library Quantification kit. A separate single-read 150-cycle Illumina NextSeq 550 flow cell was used to sequence each immunoSEQ 96-well plate. Turning to the authors' computational methods: The immunoSEQ output contained only junctional sequences without quality scores, so filtering could not match that applied to full-length reads. To assign V/J genes and CDR3, sequences were annotated using PyIR, a Python wrapper for IgBLAST v1.9, with IMGT germline references. Reads were removed for weak V/J assignments (E-value above 1e-6), missing CDR3, stop codons, out-of-frame junctions, or ambiguous translated residues. V3J clonotypes were defined as sequences sharing an identical inferred V gene, J gene, and CDR3 amino acid sequence. Percentage overlap between repertoires was calculated by dividing the number of shared unique clonotypes by the size of the smaller repertoire. RTK rarefaction, the Chao1 estimator, and Recon v2.1 estimates of unobserved clonotypes were used to assess repertoire richness. Generation probabilities for all TCRbeta clonotypes obtained by the gDNA method from several donors were computed using OLGA. TCRdb took over this immuneACCESS table, retaining in-frame rearrangements with V and J assigned. Such tables are incomplete; in checked studies, under half of the missing clones stem from an unresolved V gene, and the remainder is unexplained. V, J and clone size were drawn from that table, and D and trimming were deduced from the DNA. This sample lists over 2 million clones; approximately 94% were detected once. Roughly 1.1% of the sample comes from the top ten.

For the CD8 naive samples, CD45RO-negative cells were positively selected for CCR7, yielding a CD45RA+CCR7+ population from which TemRA cells were excluded. Healthy HIV-negative adults with no recently reported acute infections or vaccinations were included as donors. Only Caucasian adults living in Nashville, Tennessee, USA were represented among the donors. Blood was collected by leukapheresis, and PBMCs were isolated by Ficoll-Histopaque density gradient centrifugation and then cryopreserved in liquid nitrogen vapor phase. Analytical flow cytometry was used to check the purity and quantity of each magnetically sorted T cell population. From each sorted fraction, genomic DNA was isolated and quantified by UV absorbance on a Nanodrop 2000c.

This sequence uses TRBV9 and TRBJ1-1, with the D gene too uncertain to name. Sequenced input: naive CD8+ T cells sorted from blood. Reading the label with the study, this specimen's cell subset or site is: CD45RA+CCR7+. This TCR was sampled from a young man in good health. The DNA sequence follows: TGTGCCAGCAGCGGACGGGTAGAGGGCCCTCCCCCCGACACTGAAGCTTTCTTT. The translation is CASSGRVEGPPPDTEAFF. Reference TRBV9 and TRBJ1-1 genes cover what lies past the CDR3, so the full variable domain is DSGVTQTPKHLITATGQRVTLRCSPRSGDLSVYWYQQSLDQGLQFLIQYYNGEERAKGNILERFSAQQFPDLHSELNLSSLELGDSALYFCASSGRVEGPPPDTEAFFGQGTRLTVV.